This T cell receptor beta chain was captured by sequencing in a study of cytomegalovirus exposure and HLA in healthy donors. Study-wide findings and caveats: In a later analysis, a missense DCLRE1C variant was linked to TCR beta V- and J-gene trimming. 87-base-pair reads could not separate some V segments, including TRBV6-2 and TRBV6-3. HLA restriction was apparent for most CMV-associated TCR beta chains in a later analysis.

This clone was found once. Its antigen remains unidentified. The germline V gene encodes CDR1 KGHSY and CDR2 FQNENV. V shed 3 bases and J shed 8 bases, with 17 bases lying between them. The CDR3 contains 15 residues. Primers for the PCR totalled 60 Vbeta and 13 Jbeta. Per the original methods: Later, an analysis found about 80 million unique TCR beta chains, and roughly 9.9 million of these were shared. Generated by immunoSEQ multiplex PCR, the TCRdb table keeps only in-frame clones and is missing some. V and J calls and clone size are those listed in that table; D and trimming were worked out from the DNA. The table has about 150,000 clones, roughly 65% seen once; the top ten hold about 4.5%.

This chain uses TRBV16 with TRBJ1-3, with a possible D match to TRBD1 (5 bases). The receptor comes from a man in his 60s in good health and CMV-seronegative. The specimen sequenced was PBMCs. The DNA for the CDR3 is TGTGCCAGCAGCCAGTTGACAGAGGCCGCAGACACCATATATTTT. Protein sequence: CASSQLTEAADTIYF.